This passage covers 17 T cell receptor beta chains from one sample sequenced in a study of blood T cell repertoires in COVID-19. The table came from immunoSEQ multiplex PCR; TCRdb's copy has only in-frame clones and leaves some out. This sample has 150,000 to 200,000 clones, with 70% to 85% found just once. Sequenced input: peripheral blood. The origin of the receptors is a woman aged 80 or over with acute or convalescent COVID-19.

This clone was recorded only once. V and J are TRBV3-1 (or the pseudogene TRBV3-2) and TRBJ2-1; no reliable D call. The CDR3 spans 13 residues. V was clipped by 4 bases and J by 6 bases, with 10 bases between them. The V gene's germline CDR1 is LGHDT and CDR2 YNNKEL (reference sequence). CDR3 sequence (DNA): TGTGCCAGCAGCCGGTCTGGCGGCAATGAGCAGTTCTTC. Amino acids: CASSRSGGNEQFF.

This chain joins TRBV5-1 and TRBJ1-2; no clear D. The CDR3 spans 14 residues. CDR1 is SGHRS and CDR2 is YFSETQ in the germline V gene. The germline V and J ends were trimmed by 0 bases and 1 base, with 7 bases remaining between them. CDR3 sequence (DNA): TGCGCCAGCAGCTTGGACGAGATTAACTATGGCTACACCTTC. Its protein is CASSLDEINYGYTF.

The chain links TRBV2 to TRBJ1-2; tentative D call: TRBD1 (5 bases). CDR3 length equals 15 residues. Germline CDR1 reads SNHLY; CDR2 reads FYNNEI. Trimming pared 8 bases from V and 7 bases from J, leaving 23 bases between. CDR3 sequence reads: CASGAGNYRLGGYTF. The CDR3 DNA sequence: TGTGCCAGCGGGGCGGGGAACTATCGGCTCGGTGGCTACACCTTC.

The chain recombines TRBV4-3 with TRBJ2-1, with 7 nucleotides matching TRBD2. Unmatched junction bases numbered 6, after V lost 0 bases and J lost 10 bases. This CDR3 region has 14 residues. Germline CDR1 reads LGHNA; CDR2 reads YSLEER. The CDR3 sequence is CASSQEGEGKEQFF. The CDR3 DNA reads TGCGCCAGCAGCCAAGAGGGGGAGGGGAAGGAGCAGTTCTTC.

This clone was detected a few times. This sequence joins TRBV13 and TRBJ2-3; unclear D gene. CDR3 length equals 11 residues. V dropped 1 base and J dropped 11 bases, with 7 bases sitting between them. Germline V gives CDR1 PRHDT, CDR2 FYEKMQ (reference sequence). CDR3 nucleotides: TGTGCCAGCAGCTTAGACCCGAGGCAGTATTTT. It encodes CASSLDPRQYF. Full variable domain (missing parts from reference TRBV13 and TRBJ2-3): AAGVIQSPRHLIKEKRETATLKCYPIPRHDTVYWYQQGPGQDPQFLISFYEKMQSDKGSIPDRFSAQQFSDYHSELNMSSLELGDSALYFCASSLDPRQYFGPGTRLTVL.

This clone was observed a few times. CDR3 loop: CATHRGLHPNTQYF. CDR3 DNA sequence: TGTGCCACACACAGGGGGCTTCACCCTAATACGCAGTATTTT. The chain recombines TRBV7-2 with TRBJ2-3; 9 bases fit TRBD1. The V gene end was trimmed by 10 bases and the J gene end by 7 bases; junction bases not matched to a gene: 12. CDR1 and CDR2 (germline): SGHTA, FQGNSA. The CDR3 loop spans 14 amino acids.

The chain is built from TRBV6-5 and TRBJ1-2; no clear D. The V end lost 0 bases, the J end lost 6 bases, and 17 bases lay between the germline ends. Germline assignment: CDR1 MNHEY and CDR2 SVGAGI. This CDR3 is 16 amino acids long. CDR3 sequence reads: CASSYSERGTRDGYTF. The CDR3 DNA sequence: TGTGCCAGCAGTTACTCGGAGCGAGGTACTCGGGATGGCTACACCTTC.

This clone was detected once. The chain joins TRBV28 to TRBJ2-5; tentatively, D is TRBD1 (5 bases). Germline V gene lookup returns CDR1 MDHEN and CDR2 SYDVKM. V gave up 4 bases and J gave up 2 bases, with 14 bases separating them. The length of the CDR3 is 15 residues. The CDR3 loop is CASSSAGHGQETQYF. For the CDR3, the DNA is TGTGCCAGCAGTTCCGCCGGACATGGACAAGAGACCCAGTACTTC.

There are a few counts of this clone. The rearrangement uses TRBV3-1 (or the pseudogene TRBV3-2) and TRBJ1-1; 8 bases align to TRBD1. The J segment lost 2 bases and the V segment lost 4 bases, leaving 6 bases of the junction unmatched. The CDR3 has 15 amino acids. The germline V gene encodes CDR1 LGHDT and CDR2 YNNKEL (reference sequence). CDR3 DNA: TGTGCCAGCAGCCGACGACAGGGGACAAACACTGAAGCTTTCTTT. Translating it yields CASSRRQGTNTEAFF.

In nucleotides, the CDR3 is TGTGCCAGCAGTCCCAGGGGCGACACCGGGGAGCTGTTTTTT. It encodes CASSPRGDTGELFF. The chain combines TRBV2 with TRBJ2-2; D is possibly TRBD1 (6 bases). Germline loops: CDR1 SNHLY, CDR2 FYNNEI. V was cut by 5 bases and J by 3 bases, with 10 bases left in between. The CDR3 covers 14 residues.

The genes are TRBV6-6 and TRBJ2-1; D is perhaps TRBD2 (7 bases). CDR1 and CDR2 from the germline V gene are MNHNY and SVGAGI (reference sequence). The CDR3 is made up of 12 amino acids. Trimming removed 7 bases at V and 8 bases at J, with 12 bases between. The CDR3 protein is CASTPGGDEQFF. The CDR3, as DNA: TGTGCCAGCACCCCGGGGGGCGATGAGCAGTTCTTC.

The sample holds one count of this clone. The V gene is TRBV13, the J gene TRBJ1-2; a weak D match, TRBD1 (5 bases). Germline CDR1 is PRHDT and CDR2 is FYEKMQ (reference sequence). Trimming stripped 3 bases from V and 8 bases from J, with 16 bases between. The CDR3 is 14 amino acids. CDR3 protein: CASSLGLWGDGYTF. CDR3 bases: TGTGCCAGCAGCTTGGGGCTCTGGGGGGACGGCTACACCTTC.

The chain is built from TRBV5-1 and TRBJ1-1; D is perhaps TRBD1 (6 bases). From germline, CDR1 is SGHRS and CDR2 YFSETQ. V dropped 0 bases and J dropped 5 bases, with 11 bases sitting between them. The CDR3 contains 14 residues. CDR3 region: CASSLGGGGTEAFF. DNA for the CDR3: TGCGCCAGCAGCTTGGGAGGGGGTGGAACTGAAGCTTTCTTT.

V and J are TRBV5-1 and TRBJ2-7, with TRBD2 matching over 9 bases. Germline assignment: CDR1 SGHRS and CDR2 YFSETQ. V lost 1 base and J lost 3; bases outside the gene matches: 5. The CDR3 spans 15 residues. CDR3 nucleotides: TGCGCCAGCAGCTTGCCCCCTAGCGGGATCTACGAGCAGTACTTC. It encodes CASSLPPSGIYEQYF.

The V call is TRBV3-1 (or the pseudogene TRBV3-2), the J call TRBJ2-7, with 10 bases lining up with TRBD2. Losses at the gene ends were 4 bases for V and 6 bases for J; bases not matched to a gene: 9. The germline CDR1 and CDR2 sequences are LGHDT and YNNKEL (reference sequence). The CDR3 runs to 15 residues. CDR3 DNA sequence: TGTGCCAGCAGCCCTAAGGGGAGCGGGAGGGTCGAGCAGTACTTC. This gives the protein CASSPKGSGRVEQYF.

The chain employs TRBV4-3 and TRBJ2-7, with a tentative D call TRBD1 (6 bases). Germline V lookup: CDR1 LGHNA, CDR2 YSLEER. The CDR3 length is 15 residues. V lost 1 base, J lost 4 bases, and 14 bases lay in between. The CDR3 spells CASSQGTVAEYEQYF. The CDR3 DNA follows: TGCGCCAGCAGCCAAGGGACAGTGGCTGAGTACGAGCAGTACTTC.

This clone was found a few times. The J gene is TRBJ2-5, the V gene TRBV5-6; D gene ambiguous. Looked up from germline, CDR1 is SGHDT and CDR2 is YYEEEE. V was pared by 0 bases and J by 1 base, with 4 bases between. CDR3 length: 13 residues. CDR3 sequence (DNA): TGTGCCAGCAGCTTGGGGAGCCAAGAGACCCAGTACTTC. Protein: CASSLGSQETQYF.